Listed below are T cell receptor beta chains from one sample, sequenced in a study of T-cell memory formation after mild COVID-19. TCRdb re-analysed the 5' RACE reads in MiXCR, keeping a single row per CDR3 protein. The data show fewer than 300,000 distinct CDR3 sequences, with over 15% seen just once and more than 20% held by the top ten. Sequenced material: PBMCs or a T cell subset sorted from them (not recorded which). The receptors were gathered from a man aged 18 to 29 who had mild COVID-19 (a few samples of this study predate the infection). Cell type and time point are not known. Each CDR3 is given with its conserved first and last residue. Fields, in order: J gene, D gene, V gene, clone size, CDR3 protein, CDR3 DNA. D genes are given only for firm matches. Size is omitted from some rows. Given values are once, few, many or a class for expanded clones.

TRBJ2-1 | TRBD1 | TRBV7-9 | few | CASSLARTGSEFF | TGTGCCAGCAGCTTAGCCAGGACAGGCAGTGAGTTCTTC
TRBJ2-7 | . | TRBV21-1 | . | CASRIQGYYEQYF | TGTGCCAGCAGGATCCAGGGCTACTACGAGCAGTACTTC
TRBJ1-1 | . | TRBV7-2 | . | CASKRGNTEAFF | TGTGCCAGCAAACGAGGAAACACTGAAGCTTTCTTT
TRBJ2-3 | TRBD2 | TRBV10-3 | few | CAVRGGRTDTQYF | TGTGCCGTCCGGGGGGGCCGGACAGATACGCAGTATTTT
TRBJ2-4 | . | TRBV7-6 | few | CASSPDSPSPLPIAKNIQYF | TGTGCCAGCAGCCCGGACAGCCCGAGCCCACTACCAATAGCCAAAAACATTCAGTACTTC
TRBJ2-7 | . | TRBV6-6 | . | CASRGLTSYEQYF | TGTGCCAGCAGGGGGTTAACCTCCTACGAGCAGTACTTC
TRBJ2-3 | . | TRBV7-2 | few | CASSLRYSSDTQYF | TGTGCCAGCAGCCTACGTTACAGCTCAGATACGCAGTATTTT
TRBJ2-1 | TRBD2 | TRBV2 | many | CASRGGTSGGSYNEQFF | TGTGCCAGCAGGGGTGGGACTAGCGGGGGTTCCTACAATGAGCAGTTCTTC
TRBJ2-5 | TRBD1 | TRBV4-3 | . | CASSQDGGQGVWETQYF | TGCGCCAGCAGCCAAGATGGAGGACAGGGAGTTTGGGAGACCCAGTACTTC
TRBJ2-1 | . | TRBV13 | . | CASSFPGRDEQFF | TGTGCCAGCAGCTTCCCAGGCCGCGATGAGCAGTTCTTC
TRBJ1-2 | TRBD1 | TRBV29-1 | . | CSGGTAYGYTF | TGCAGCGGGGGGACAGCCTATGGCTACACCTTC
TRBJ1-1 | TRBD1 | TRBV25-1 | . | CASSAGTGASKAFF | TGTGCCAGCAGTGCCGGGACAGGGGCTTCAAAAGCTTTCTTT
TRBJ2-3 | TRBD2 | TRBV11-2 | . | CASVILAGSTDTQYF | TGTGCCAGCGTAATACTAGCGGGGAGCACAGATACGCAGTATTTT
TRBJ1-1 | . | TRBV7-9 | . | CASSLEGQQAFF | TGTGCCAGCAGCTTAGAGGGGCAGCAAGCTTTCTTT
TRBJ2-1 | . | TRBV20-1 | . | CSATASPGGVNEQFF | TGCAGTGCTACCGCTTCGCCGGGCGGGGTCAATGAGCAGTTCTTC
TRBJ1-1 | TRBD1 | TRBV6-5 | . | CASSYSEDRAPFF | TGTGCCAGCAGTTACTCGGAGGACAGGGCACCTTTCTTT
TRBJ2-1 | TRBD2 | TRBV7-3 | many | CASSPGTRSEQFF | TGTGCCAGCAGCCCCGGGACTAGGAGTGAGCAGTTCTTC
TRBJ1-2 | . | TRBV27 | . | CASRQGYGYTF | TGTGCCAGCAGACAGGGCTATGGCTACACCTTC